This TCR beta chain was sequenced in a study of blood T cell repertoires in COVID-19. Study-wide context: Some COVID-19 samples were acute and others convalescent; all came from the United States, Italy and Spain. The analysed material was cDNA or gDNA that came from T cells, B-cell-depleted T cells, or PBMCs.

Authors' methods: Amplified reference gene primers provided the basis for estimating nucleated cell counts. Sequenced by immunoSEQ multiplex PCR; TCRdb stores in-frame clones only, minus some. V, J and clone size are taken as reported in that table, and D and trimming were inferred from the DNA itself. Of roughly 90,000 clones listed, 75% to 85% are singletons. Trimming took 6 bases from V and 3 from J; bases not matched to a gene: 10. The CDR3 contains 15 residues. Germline CDR1 LNHNV, CDR2 YYDKDF (reference sequence). J is TRBJ2-7 and V is TRBV15; 8 nucleotides agree with TRBD2. Material: peripheral blood. This TCR was sampled from a woman in her 70s with acute or convalescent COVID-19. Here the CDR3 reads CATSHGGASLYEQYF. The CDR3 nucleotides are TGTGCCACCAGTCACGGGGGGGCTAGTCTCTACGAGCAGTACTTC.